This T cell receptor beta chain was documented in a study of cytomegalovirus exposure and HLA in healthy donors. Study observations and caveats: A later analysis found first-cohort TCR clusters tended to co-occur in the 120 or so validation repertoires.

Profiling relied on immunoSEQ multiplex PCR, and the TCRdb table lists in-frame clones only, not all of them. In the table there are more than 300,000 clones, around 86% of which are singletons. Trimming took off 0 bases at V and 4 bases at J, with 9 bases between the two ends. CDR3 length: 14 residues. Per germline, CDR1 SGHVS and CDR2 FQNEAQ. A note on this clone: The target antigen is unknown.

This receptor was obtained from a woman aged 18 to 35 in good health and CMV-seronegative. This chain joins TRBV7-8 and TRBJ1-1; the D is unclear. Sequenced: PBMCs. The CDR3 DNA follows: TGTGCCAGCAGCTTAGCTCAGAGGATCACTGAAGCTTTCTTT. Translating it yields CASSLAQRITEAFF. Full variable domain (rest looked up from reference TRBV7-8 and TRBJ1-1): GAGVSQSPRYKVAKRGQDVALRCDPISGHVSLFWYQQALGQGPEFLTYFQNEAQLDKSGLPSDRFFAERPEGSVSTLKIQRTQQEDSAVYLCASSLAQRITEAFFGQGTRLTVV.